Each of the 14 T cell receptor beta chains below was sequenced from the same sample in a study of naive and memory T cell subsets. The study, taken as a whole, reports: Especially in CD8 cells, naive repertoires contained a few larger clonotypes, possibly CD45RA-re-expressing memory cells.

No antigens are known for them. Both TRBC1 and TRBC2 were covered by a beta constant-region primer of two equimolar oligonucleotides. The ligated cDNA underwent four PCR rounds using SP2 and nested alpha and beta constant-region primers. TCRdb re-called the UMI-ligation and nested PCR reads through MiXCR, storing one row per CDR3 protein. Of 140,000 to 150,000 distinct CDR3 sequences listed, 22% are singletons. The sequenced sample was naive CD4+ T cells from blood. The receptors were sampled from a human donor in good health.

V and J are TRBV19 and TRBJ1-1; no clear D. Germline CDR1 is LNHDA and CDR2 is SQIVND (reference sequence). Trimming shortened V by 7 bases and J by 2 bases, and 11 bases separated the two germline ends. CDR3 size: 13 residues. In DNA, the CDR3 is TGTGCCAGTAAAAGACTGGAAAACACTGAAGCTTTCTTT. It is translated as CASKRLENTEAFF. Together with reference TRBV19 and TRBJ1-1, the CDR3 gives the full variable domain: DGGITQSPKYLFRKEGQNVTLSCEQNLNHDAMYWYRQDPGQGLRLIYYSQIVNDFQKGDIAEGYSVSREKKESFPLTVTSAQKNPTAFYLCASKRLENTEAFFGQGTRLTVV.

Only a few counts were recorded for this clonotype. This chain connects TRBV29-1 to TRBJ1-2; D not certain. Germline CDR1 reads SQVTM; CDR2 reads ANQGSEA. This CDR3 region has 12 residues. V shed 4 bases and J shed 1 base, with 7 bases lying between them. CDR3 residues: CSVVVGNYGYTF. The CDR3 DNA reads as TGCAGCGTTGTTGTGGGTAACTATGGCTACACCTTC.

This clonotype was observed a few times. The chain carries TRBV20-1 and TRBJ1-4; weak D call: TRBD1 (5 bases). The V end was cut by 6 bases, the J end by 0 bases, with 8 bases between. Germline CDR1 reads DFQATT; CDR2 reads SNEGSKA (reference sequence). This CDR3 region has 13 residues. CDR3 DNA: TGCAGTGCGGGGGTGTCAACTAATGAAAAACTGTTTTTT. Residues: CSAGVSTNEKLFF.

This chain uses TRBV20-1 with TRBJ2-5; the match to TRBD2 covers 11 bases. Germline loops: CDR1 DFQATT, CDR2 SNEGSKA (reference sequence). J gave up 4 bases and V 6 bases, and 7 bases lay outside the gene matches. CDR3 length: 14 residues. The CDR3 nucleotides are TGCAGTGCCGTAATAGCGGGAGGGCGAGAGACCCAGTACTTC. It translates to CSAVIAGGRETQYF.

This chain links TRBV14 with TRBJ2-2; maybe TRBD1 (6 bases). V dropped 0 bases and J dropped 7 bases, with 18 bases sitting between them. Germline CDR1 reads SGHDN; CDR2 reads FVKESK. CDR3 length: 17 residues. The CDR3 coding sequence is TGTGCCAGCAGCCAAGACCGAGCAGGGGCCTCACGCGGGGAGCTGTTTTTT. Encoded protein: CASSQDRAGASRGELFF.

The chain uses TRBV7-2 and TRBJ2-3, with 7 bases that match TRBD2. Germline V gene data show CDR1 as SGHTA and CDR2 as FQGNSA. After removal of 8 bases from V and 1 base from J, the junction contained 9 bases not matched to a gene. This CDR3 spans 15 amino acids. The CDR3 DNA is TGTGCCAGCTCGCCCTCTCGGGGGGGCACAGATACGCAGTATTTT. Amino acids: CASSPSRGGTDTQYF. Looking up the rest from reference TRBV7-2 and TRBJ2-3 gives the full variable domain: GAGVSQSPSNKVTEKGKDVELRCDPISGHTALYWYRQSLGQGLEFLIYFQGNSAPDKSGLPSDRFSAERTGGSVSTLTIQRTQQEDSAVYLCASSPSRGGTDTQYFGPGTRLTVL.

Ten or more counts support this clonotype. The chain recombines TRBV5-1 with TRBJ2-7; maybe TRBD1 (5 bases). V lost 2 bases and J lost 3, with 12 bases in between. Per the germline V gene, CDR1 is SGHRS and CDR2 is YFSETQ. The CDR3 is 14 residues long. CDR3: CASSLVLRGYEQYF. For the CDR3, the DNA is TGCGCCAGCAGCTTAGTTCTTAGGGGCTACGAGCAGTACTTC.

The chain joins TRBV28 to TRBJ2-7; 9 bases line up with TRBD2. This CDR3 spans 15 amino acids. CDR1 is MDHEN and CDR2 is SYDVKM in the germline V gene. The ends lost 2 bases at V and 1 base at J; junction bases unmatched: 3. The chain's CDR3 is CASSLRTSESYEQYF. The CDR3 bases are TGTGCCAGCAGTTTAAGGACTAGCGAATCCTACGAGCAGTACTTC. Full variable domain (remainder filled in from reference TRBV28 and TRBJ2-7): DVKVTQSSRYLVKRTGEKVFLECVQDMDHENMFWYRQDPGLGLRLIYFSYDVKMKEKGDIPEGYSVSREKKERFSLILESASTNQTSMYLCASSLRTSESYEQYFGPGTRLTVT.

This clonotype was seen at least ten times. The genes are TRBV29-1 and TRBJ2-3; D is unresolved. CDR3 length: 9 residues. The V gene lost 4 bases and the J gene lost 5 bases, with 1 base spanning the gap. In germline, CDR1 is SQVTM, CDR2 ANQGSEA. The DNA for the CDR3 is TGCAGCGTTGGAGATACGCAGTATTTT. Amino acid sequence: CSVGDTQYF.

A few counts support this clonotype. V usage is TRBV4-1 and J usage is TRBJ1-2; possible D gene TRBD1, 6 bases. The V end was cut by 0 bases, the J end by 4 bases, with 9 bases between. The V gene's germline CDR1 is MGHRA and CDR2 YSYEKL. CDR3 length equals 14 residues. The CDR3 DNA sequence: TGCGCCAGCAGCCAAGAAGGGGGGACCTATGGCTACACCTTC. As protein: CASSQEGGTYGYTF.

This clonotype was observed a handful of times. The V and J genes are TRBV2 and TRBJ2-1; D is unresolved. Germline V gene lookup returns CDR1 SNHLY and CDR2 FYNNEI. This CDR3 comprises 13 residues. With 4 bases removed from V and 1 base from J, the gap between germline ends came to 5 bases. This CDR3 is CASSALSYNEQFF. Written as DNA, the CDR3 is TGTGCCAGCAGTGCCCTGTCCTACAATGAGCAGTTCTTC.

The chain has TRBV6-5 and TRBJ2-7, with 11 bases lining up with TRBD1. There are 15 residues in the CDR3. V was pared by 2 bases and J by 7 bases, with 7 bases of the junction left unmatched. Germline CDR1 is MNHEY and CDR2 is SVGAGI. The CDR3 region has the DNA TGTGCCAGCAGTTACCGAGGACAGGGGGCGGGGGAGCAGTACTTC. It codes for CASSYRGQGAGEQYF.

There are a few counts of this clonotype. The chain combines TRBV7-9 with TRBJ2-4; D might be TRBD1 (6 bases). The CDR3 is 14 amino acids. V was shortened by 5 bases and J by 7 bases, with 15 bases between the two germline ends. From germline, CDR1 is SEHNR and CDR2 FQNEAQ (reference sequence). CDR3 nucleotides: TGTGCCAGCAGCCTAGACAGGATAGGGAACATTCAGTACTTC. This gives the protein CASSLDRIGNIQYF.

This clonotype has ten or more counts. The gene calls are TRBV6-4 and TRBJ2-1; D perhaps matches TRBD1 (5 bases). The ends were cut back, 0 bases at V and 5 bases at J, with 14 bases in the middle. The CDR3 spans 16 residues. Germline CDR1 MRHNA, CDR2 SNTAGT. Here the CDR3 DNA reads TGTGCCAGCAGTGACTCACCAGGGCCAAGTAACAATGAGCAGTTCTTC. It is translated as CASSDSPGPSNNEQFF.